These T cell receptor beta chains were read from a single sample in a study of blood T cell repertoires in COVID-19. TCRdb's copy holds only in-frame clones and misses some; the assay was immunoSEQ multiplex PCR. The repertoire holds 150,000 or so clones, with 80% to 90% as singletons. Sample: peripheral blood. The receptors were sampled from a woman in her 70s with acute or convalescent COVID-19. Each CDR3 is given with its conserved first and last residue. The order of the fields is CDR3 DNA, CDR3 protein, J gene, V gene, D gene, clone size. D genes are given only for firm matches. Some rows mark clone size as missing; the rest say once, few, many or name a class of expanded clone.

TGTGCCAGTAGTATGGACAGGGTCTCCACTGAAGCTTTCTTT | CASSMDRVSTEAFF | TRBJ1-1 | TRBV19 | TRBD1 | NA
TGTGCCAGCAGCGTAGCCCTAGCGGGACCCAACTACGAGCAGTACTTC | CASSVALAGPNYEQYF | TRBJ2-7 | TRBV9 | TRBD2 | NA
TGTGCCAGCAGCGACAACCGGGGGGTTGCCAACTATGGCTACACCTTC | CASSDNRGVANYGYTF | TRBJ1-2 | TRBV5-5 | NA | NA
TGTGCCAGCAGTATACAGGGGGCGACTGAAGCTTTCTTT | CASSIQGATEAFF | TRBJ1-1 | TRBV27 | TRBD1 | NA
TGTGCCAGCAGCCAAGACCGACTTACCTCCTACGAGCAGTACTTC | CASSQDRLTSYEQYF | TRBJ2-7 | TRBV4-2 | NA | NA
TGTGCCAGCAGTGAGAGTCGTCCTCATTCCCCTCAGGTCTATCAGCCCCAGCATTTT | CASSESRPHSPQVYQPQHF | TRBJ1-5 | TRBV2 | NA | NA
TGTGCCAGTAGACAACAGTGGGGGGATAATTCACCCCTCCACTTT | CASRQQWGDNSPLHF | TRBJ1-6 | TRBV19 | NA | few
TGTGCCAGCAGCGTTGGACTAGCGGGTGCCTCTGACGAGCAGTACTTC | CASSVGLAGASDEQYF | TRBJ2-7 | TRBV13 | TRBD2 | NA
TGCAGCGTTGATGGGGAGGGAAACACCATATATTTT | CSVDGEGNTIYF | TRBJ1-3 | TRBV29-1 | NA | NA
TGTGCCAGCTCAAGAGGAGCAGCTAGCAATCAGCCCCAGCATTTT | CASSRGAASNQPQHF | TRBJ1-5 | TRBV18 | NA | NA
TGTGCCAGCAGCGCGTACCAAGAGACCCAGTACTTC | CASSAYQETQYF | TRBJ2-5 | TRBV7-9 | NA | NA
TGTGCCAGCAGTGAATTCGGAGTTAAAACTAATGAAAAACTGTTTTTT | CASSEFGVKTNEKLFF | TRBJ1-4 | TRBV25-1 | NA | NA
TGTGCCAGCAGCTTTGCGACTAGCGGGGGTCGGGATACGCAGTATTTT | CASSFATSGGRDTQYF | TRBJ2-3 | TRBV7-9 | TRBD2 | NA
TGCAGCGTTGAAGGTAGGGGAACCTACAATGAGCAGTTCTTC | CSVEGRGTYNEQFF | TRBJ2-1 | TRBV29-1 | NA | NA
TGCGCCAGCAGCCAAGCGGGACAGGGCTTAGGGTATGGCTACACCTTC | CASSQAGQGLGYGYTF | TRBJ1-2 | TRBV4-1 | TRBD1 | NA
TGTGCCAGCAGCACCGCAGGGGGGACTAATGAAAAACTGTTTTTT | CASSTAGGTNEKLFF | TRBJ1-4 | TRBV7-8 | TRBD1 | NA
TGTGCCAGCAGCCACGACCCTGGGAGGGAGCAGTACTTC | CASSHDPGREQYF | TRBJ2-7 | TRBV4-2 | NA | NA
TGCGCCAGCAGCCAAGTCCGAGCAAGGAACACTGAAGCTTTCTTT | CASSQVRARNTEAFF | TRBJ1-1 | TRBV4-3 | NA | NA
TGTGCCAGCAGTTACGTACAGTTTTATGGCTACACCTTC | CASSYVQFYGYTF | TRBJ1-2 | TRBV6-5 | NA | NA
TGTGCCAGCAGTAGGCGGGGACAGATTTCCTACAATGAGCAGTTCTTC | CASSRRGQISYNEQFF | TRBJ2-1 | TRBV27 | NA | NA
TGCGCCAGCAGTGAGTCGGTGGGAGCTAATGAAAAACTGTTTTTT | CASSESVGANEKLFF | TRBJ1-4 | TRBV10-1 | NA | NA
TGTGCCAGCAAACGCCCGGATAATTCACCCCTCCACTTT | CASKRPDNSPLHF | TRBJ1-6 | TRBV27 | NA | NA
TGTGCCAGCCCCAACGGGACAGGGCTCTGTGGCTACACCTTC | CASPNGTGLCGYTF | TRBJ1-2 | TRBV19 | TRBD1 | NA
TGTGCCAGCACCTACAGGGGGCGGGGGGAGACCCAGTACTTC | CASTYRGRGETQYF | TRBJ2-5 | TRBV6-5 | TRBD1 | NA
TGTGCCAGCAGCTTGGCGGGGGATGGCTACACCTTC | CASSLAGDGYTF | TRBJ1-2 | TRBV13 | NA | once
TGTGCCAGCAGCTTAGGGTACGGAGACTATGGCTACACCTTC | CASSLGYGDYGYTF | TRBJ1-2 | TRBV7-2 | NA | NA
TGTGCCAGCAGCTACGGGACACCAACCTACGAGCAGTACTTC | CASSYGTPTYEQYF | TRBJ2-7 | TRBV7-2 | NA | NA
TGTGCCAGCAGCTTGGACAGCTATAATTCACCCCTCCACTTT | CASSLDSYNSPLHF | TRBJ1-6 | TRBV5-4 | NA | NA
TGCGCCAGCAGCCAAGTCCGGACAGGGAAGAATTTCAATGAGCAGTTCTTC | CASSQVRTGKNFNEQFF | TRBJ2-1 | TRBV4-3 | TRBD1 | NA
TGCGCCAGCAGCTTGGCGGGTAGTACTGAAGCTTTCTTT | CASSLAGSTEAFF | TRBJ1-1 | TRBV5-1 | NA | NA
TGCGCCAGCAGCCAAGGATGGCCGGGTGAAAAACTGTTTTTT | CASSQGWPGEKLFF | TRBJ1-4 | TRBV4-3 | NA | NA
TGTGCCAGCAGCTTACAGCGGGACTACAATGAGCAGTTCTTC | CASSLQRDYNEQFF | TRBJ2-1 | TRBV7-2 | TRBD2 | few
TGTGCCAGCAGCTTGGATGGACAGGGGGACTATGGCTACACCTTC | CASSLDGQGDYGYTF | TRBJ1-2 | TRBV5-8 | TRBD1 | NA
TGTGCCAGCTATTCGGGGACTGAAGCTTTCTTT | CASYSGTEAFF | TRBJ1-1 | TRBV3-1/TRBV3-2 | NA | NA
TGTGCCAGCAGCCCGTCCTCTGGAAACACCATATATTTT | CASSPSSGNTIYF | TRBJ1-3 | TRBV7-6 | NA | few
TGTGCCAGCAGTTTAGTGGGGGGGAGCTCCTACGAGCAGTACTTC | CASSLVGGSSYEQYF | TRBJ2-7 | TRBV27 | TRBD2 | once
TGCAGCGTACAGGGATTACGAGATGGCTACACCTTC | CSVQGLRDGYTF | TRBJ1-2 | TRBV29-1 | NA | few
TGCAGCGTTGGAGGCCTGACAGGGGGTGGAAACACCATATATTTT | CSVGGLTGGGNTIYF | TRBJ1-3 | TRBV29-1 | TRBD1 | NA
TGTGCCAGCAGAAGAGACACCGGGACTAGCGGCTACAATGAGCAGTTCTTC | CASRRDTGTSGYNEQFF | TRBJ2-1 | TRBV2 | TRBD2 | NA
TGTGCCAGCGGGTACCAGGGACTCGAGCAGTACTTC | CASGYQGLEQYF | TRBJ2-7 | TRBV6-6 | NA | NA
TGCGCCAGCAGCCTTAACAGGGCTGGGGGAGAGACCCAGTACTTC | CASSLNRAGGETQYF | TRBJ2-5 | TRBV5-1 | NA | NA
TGTGCCAGCAGCTTAGTTCTCGGCGCGGGCGCCCCCGGGGAGCTGTTTTTT | CASSLVLGAGAPGELFF | TRBJ2-2 | TRBV7-3 | NA | NA
TGTGCCAGCAGGATACTGGCGGGTTACACCGGGGAGCTGTTTTTT | CASRILAGYTGELFF | TRBJ2-2 | TRBV2 | NA | NA
TGTGCCAGCAGCTCTAGCGGGCAAAACTCCTACGAGCAGTACTTC | CASSSSGQNSYEQYF | TRBJ2-7 | TRBV7-2 | TRBD2 | NA
TGTGCCAGCAGCTTAACGAGCGTGTCACCCCTCCACTTT | CASSLTSVSPLHF | TRBJ1-6 | TRBV7-3 | NA | NA
TGTGCCAGCAGTGGGGGGGGGTATCAGCCCCAGCATTTT | CASSGGGYQPQHF | TRBJ1-5 | TRBV3-1/TRBV3-2 | NA | NA
TGTGCCAGCAGTCCTGCCTCCCTGCTAGCGGGAGGAGAGACCCAGTACTTC | CASSPASLLAGGETQYF | TRBJ2-5 | TRBV27 | TRBD2 | once
TGTGCCAGCAGCCCCACCCCGACAGGGTTCTATAATTCACCCCTCCACTTT | CASSPTPTGFYNSPLHF | TRBJ1-6 | TRBV7-8 | TRBD1 | NA
TGTGCCAGCAGTTCCCCCGGGACAGGGAGCGAAAAACTGTTTTTT | CASSSPGTGSEKLFF | TRBJ1-4 | TRBV28 | TRBD1 | NA
TGCGCCAGCAGCTTAATCCCGACAGAAGCAGGAAACACCATATATTTT | CASSLIPTEAGNTIYF | TRBJ1-3 | TRBV5-1 | NA | once
TGTGCCAGCTCAACAGCCCTACTGAATTCAGATACGCAGTATTTT | CASSTALLNSDTQYF | TRBJ2-3 | TRBV18 | NA | NA